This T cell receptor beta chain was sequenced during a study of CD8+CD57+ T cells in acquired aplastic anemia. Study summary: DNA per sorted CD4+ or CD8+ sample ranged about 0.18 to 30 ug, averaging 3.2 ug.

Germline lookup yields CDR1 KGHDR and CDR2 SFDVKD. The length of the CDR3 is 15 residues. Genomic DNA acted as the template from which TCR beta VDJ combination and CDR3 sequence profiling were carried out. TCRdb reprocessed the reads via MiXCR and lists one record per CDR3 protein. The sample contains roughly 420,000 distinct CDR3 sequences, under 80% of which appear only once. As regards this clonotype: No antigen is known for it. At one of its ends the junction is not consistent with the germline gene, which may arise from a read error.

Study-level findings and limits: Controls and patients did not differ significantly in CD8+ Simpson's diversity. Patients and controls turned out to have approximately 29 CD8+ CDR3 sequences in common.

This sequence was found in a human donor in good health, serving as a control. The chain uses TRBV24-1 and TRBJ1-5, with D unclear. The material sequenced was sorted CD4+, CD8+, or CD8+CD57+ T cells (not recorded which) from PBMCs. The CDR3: CASSPVRGRNQPQHF. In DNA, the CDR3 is TGTGCCAGCAGTCCCGTGCGGGGTCGCAATCAGCCCCAGCATTTT.